This TCR beta chain was observed in a study of T-cell reconstitution after alpha-beta-depleted transplantation in children. Overall study findings and caveats: Several hundred graft clones that had expanded were reportedly the source of alpha-beta T cells about two months after transplant.

This clonotype was counted ten times or more. Its antigen is currently unknown. CDR1 is MNHNS and CDR2 is SASEGT in the germline V gene. Trimming left V 5 bases short and J 1 base short, with 6 bases between. There are 13 residues in the CDR3. During its preparation, the TCRbeta library received unique molecular identifiers. Each CDR3 protein gets one entry after TCRdb re-called the PCR reads with MiXCR. Of about 980,000 distinct CDR3 sequences in the sample, about 29% were seen once. V gene TRBV6-1 combines with J gene TRBJ2-1; no reliable D call. The receptor comes from a boy in the first two years of life who had a stem cell transplant for SCID, so the T cells may come from the graft donor. The source material was PBMCs, mostly from graft donor cells, sampled 360 days after TCRalphabeta/CD19-depleted stem cell transplant. The CDR3 is CASSLKSYNEQFF. In nucleotides, the CDR3 is TGTGCCAGCAGTCTCAAATCCTACAATGAGCAGTTCTTC.